Listed here is a single T cell receptor (beta chain). Its antigen is unidentified. The primer mix had 60 Vbeta and 13 Jbeta primers. Per the authors' pipeline: Roughly 9.9 million shared chains were among the roughly 78 million unique TCR beta chains that a later analysis counted. TCRdb keeps only in-frame clones here, not all; method: immunoSEQ multiplex PCR. The V and J calls and clone size are taken from that table; D and trimming were inferred from the DNA. The sample yields 90,000 to 110,000 clones, 69% seen once. Deletions cut 3 bases from V and 7 bases from J, with 12 bases between. CDR1 and CDR2 (germline): SGHNT, YENEEA. The CDR3 is 14 residues long. The entry originates in a study of cytomegalovirus exposure and HLA in healthy donors. Notes on the study in general: The later analysis indicated that the majority of CMV-associated TCR beta chains appeared HLA-restricted. Associated with cytomegalovirus, according to the listing, were around 160 TCR beta chains. Among donors in an Asian-associated ancestry cluster, a later analysis reportedly found fewer N-insertions than the approximately 700-donor mean.

The TCR originated in a man aged 25 to 45 in good health and CMV-seronegative. The chain links TRBV11-3 to TRBJ1-4; the D is unclear. Sequenced sample: PBMCs. This chain's CDR3 is CASSLRRESEKLFF. The CDR3 DNA is TGTGCCAGCAGCTTGAGGAGGGAGAGTGAAAAACTGTTTTTT.